This T cell receptor beta chain emerged from a study of beta chain features in type 1 diabetes. Study observations and caveats: The naive, central memory and Treg TCRB repertoires showed an apparent similarity that was greater among patients than among healthy donors.

Of the isolated RNA, all was reverse transcribed, and so the sequenced material was expressed TCRB transcripts. This table comes from immunoSEQ multiplex PCR, and its TCRdb copy is limited to in-frame clones, with some not included. This sample yields 860,000 or so clones, of which roughly 17% are seen a single time; around 0.02% belongs to the top ten. V was pared by 1 base and J by 3 bases, with 2 bases of the junction left unmatched. From germline, CDR1 is LGHNA and CDR2 YNFKEQ. The CDR3 covers 14 residues. Remarks on this clone: Its antigen is undetermined. This CDR3 is also generated by other DNA sequences in the sample.

This TCR was recovered from a woman under 30 in good health. The sample was naive CD4+ T cells from blood. The chain combines TRBV4-2 with TRBJ2-5, with TRBD1 identical over 7 bases. The CDR3 is CASSQGQGEETQYF. The DNA for the CDR3 is TGTGCCAGCAGCCAAGGACAGGGCGAAGAGACCCAGTACTTC.